This TCR beta chain was documented in a study of blood T cell repertoires in COVID-19. Some clones are missing from TCRdb's copy, which holds only in-frame ones; the method was immunoSEQ multiplex PCR. This table has about 210,000 clones, about 85% appearing once. Germline CDR1 is SGDLS and CDR2 is YYNGEE. V gave up 2 bases and J gave up 5 bases; unmatched junction bases: 5. The CDR3 extends over 16 amino acids. The sample consisted of PBMCs or T cells enriched from blood (not recorded which). J is TRBJ2-2 and V is TRBV9; TRBD1 agrees at 11 bases. This clonotype was sampled from a woman between 40 and 50 years old in a cohort exposed to, infected with or recovered from COVID-19 (not recorded which). The CDR3 DNA sequence: TGTGCCAGCAGCGTTCCCGGGACAGGGGGGACCGGGGAGCTGTTTTTT. This encodes CASSVPGTGGTGELFF.